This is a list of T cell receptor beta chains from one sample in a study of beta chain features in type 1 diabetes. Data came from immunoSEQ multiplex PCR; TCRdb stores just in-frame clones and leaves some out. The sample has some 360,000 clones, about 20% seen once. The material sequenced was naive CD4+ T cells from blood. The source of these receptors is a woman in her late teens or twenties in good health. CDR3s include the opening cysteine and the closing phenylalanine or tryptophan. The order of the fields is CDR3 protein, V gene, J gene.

cdr3_aa: CASTPSGQAGTGELFF
v_call: TRBV7-9
j_call: TRBJ2-2

cdr3_aa: CAWGRDYNEQFF
v_call: TRBV30
j_call: TRBJ2-1

cdr3_aa: CASSFVQAGYNEQFF
v_call: TRBV7-9
j_call: TRBJ2-1

cdr3_aa: CASSPGQGGRAFF
v_call: TRBV28
j_call: TRBJ1-1

cdr3_aa: CASSYGLLSYNEQFF
v_call: TRBV6-5
j_call: TRBJ2-1

cdr3_aa: CASSLGQANTEAFF
v_call: TRBV18
j_call: TRBJ1-1

cdr3_aa: CASSKESSGANVLTF
v_call: TRBV21-1
j_call: TRBJ2-6

cdr3_aa: CASSWGTGSYNEQFF
v_call: TRBV5-1
j_call: TRBJ2-1

cdr3_aa: CASSLSTGPREELFF
v_call: TRBV9
j_call: TRBJ2-2

cdr3_aa: CASSLGQVSDEQYF
v_call: TRBV5-1
j_call: TRBJ2-7

cdr3_aa: CASSLEAGQSSYEQYF
v_call: TRBV18
j_call: TRBJ2-7

cdr3_aa: CASSNQGAPGYTF
v_call: TRBV19
j_call: TRBJ1-2

cdr3_aa: CASTRAGGNQPQHF
v_call: TRBV6-6
j_call: TRBJ1-5

cdr3_aa: CASSLMSSGANVLTF
v_call: TRBV9
j_call: TRBJ2-6

cdr3_aa: CASSLAGQQETQYF
v_call: TRBV5-1
j_call: TRBJ2-5

cdr3_aa: CATSRRGTGYSYEQYF
v_call: TRBV15
j_call: TRBJ2-7

cdr3_aa: CASSLVLAGQETQYF
v_call: TRBV5-4
j_call: TRBJ2-5

cdr3_aa: CASSRPGQGTTEAFF
v_call: TRBV5-4
j_call: TRBJ1-1

cdr3_aa: CASTYGLAAYEQYF
v_call: TRBV2
j_call: TRBJ2-7

cdr3_aa: CSGPGLALGTQETQYF
v_call: TRBV29-1
j_call: TRBJ2-5